This is a list of T cell receptor beta chains from one sample in a study of cytotoxic CD8 clonotypes in ibrutinib-treated CLL. The data were produced by immunoSEQ multiplex PCR, yet TCRdb's version contains in-frame clones alone and is incomplete. The sample lists a few hundred thousand clones, just under 80% occurring once. The specimen was PBMCs, collected before ibrutinib treatment. The receptors come from a human donor with chronic lymphocytic leukemia. Both conserved end residues are trimmed from each CDR3. Each record gives: V gene, clone size, J gene, CDR3 protein. Clone size is given for some rows only: seen once, a few or many times, or a class if the clone is expanded.

>TRBV9|-|-
ASSQGSGSYEQY
>TRBV27|-|TRBJ2-3
ASRGLVTDTQY
>TRBV30|-|TRBJ2-7
ACKQGAPHEQY
>TRBV28|-|TRBJ2-5
ASSPLGGPEKETQY
>TRBV20-1|-|TRBJ2-7
SARDSYEQY
>TRBV19|-|TRBJ2-1
ASLGLEGSF
>TRBV10-3|-|TRBJ2-2
AIGTTNTGELF
>TRBV10-3|once|TRBJ2-1
AISVGNEQF
>TRBV5-1|-|TRBJ2-7
ASSPQTGGIYEQY
>TRBV19|few|TRBJ1-5
ASSTRVNQPQH
>TRBV25-1|-|TRBJ1-1
ASNTWGNTEAF
>TRBV29-1|-|TRBJ2-7
SGNSGTNEQY
>TRBV7-6|few|TRBJ2-7
ASSPVRDAPEQGY
>TRBV4-2|-|TRBJ2-1
ASSPVGRLAGGSGYNEQF
>TRBV6-1|-|TRBJ2-7
ASRLGPYEQY
>TRBV30|-|TRBJ1-4
AWTLGVKLF
>TRBV9|-|TRBJ1-3
ASSVAGMGNTIY
>TRBV6-5|-|TRBJ2-5
ASSKPGPQKTQY
>TRBV30|-|TRBJ2-2
AWSPRNTGELF
>TRBV5-1|-|TRBJ2-1
ASSLDGAVFNEQF
>TRBV7-9|once|TRBJ1-2
ASSTGGVDYGYT
>TRBV5-5|-|TRBJ2-1
ASSLAGRGSYNEQF
>TRBV6-5|-|TRBJ1-1
ASSYSAVRTEAF
>TRBV2|-|TRBJ1-5
ASSEGGGDQPQH
>TRBV4-2|-|TRBJ2-3
ASSPMWQDGGGDTQY
>TRBV5-1|-|TRBJ2-3
ASSLTGRSTDTQY
>TRBV7-9|-|TRBJ2-3
ASTSSGSVDTQY